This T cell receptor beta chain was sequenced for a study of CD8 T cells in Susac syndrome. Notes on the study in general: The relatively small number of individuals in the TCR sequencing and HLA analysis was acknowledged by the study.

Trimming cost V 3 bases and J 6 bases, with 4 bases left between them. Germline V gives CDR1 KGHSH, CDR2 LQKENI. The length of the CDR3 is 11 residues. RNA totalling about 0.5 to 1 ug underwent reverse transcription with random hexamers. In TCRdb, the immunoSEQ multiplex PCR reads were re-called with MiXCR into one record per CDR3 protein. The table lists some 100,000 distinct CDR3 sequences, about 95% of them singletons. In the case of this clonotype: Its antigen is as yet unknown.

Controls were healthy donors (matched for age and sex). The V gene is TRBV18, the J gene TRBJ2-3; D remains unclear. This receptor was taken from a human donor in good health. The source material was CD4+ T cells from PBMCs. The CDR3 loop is CASSPWDTQYF. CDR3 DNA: TGTGCCAGCTCACCGTGGGATACGCAGTATTTT.